A selection of T cell receptor beta chains follows, all from one sample in a study of blood T cells in healthy people across ages. A single record per CDR3 protein comes from TCRdb applying MiXCR to the 5' RACE reads. The table lists some 940,000 distinct CDR3 sequences, 25% to 35% of them singletons. These data were also reused for a study on T cells of mothers and their children.

Sequences were obtained from blood. All receptors derive from a woman in her forties in good health. CDR3s include the opening cysteine and the closing phenylalanine or tryptophan. The D gene is left open where the match is weak. Size values are once, few and many counts, or a class for expanded clones, and some rows have none.

d_gene: TRBD1; abundance: NA; v_gene: TRBV28; j_gene: TRBJ1-2; CDR3aa: CASSMRDRRVYGYTF; CDR3nt: TGTGCCAGCAGTATGCGGGACAGGCGGGTCTATGGCTACACCTTC
d_gene: NA; abundance: few; v_gene: TRBV29-1; j_gene: TRBJ1-2; CDR3aa: CSAILVAGRQNYGYTF; CDR3nt: TGCAGCGCCATCTTAGTAGCGGGGCGTCAGAACTATGGCTACACCTTC
d_gene: NA; abundance: many; v_gene: TRBV7-2; j_gene: TRBJ2-3; CDR3aa: CASSLAGRYTDTQYF; CDR3nt: TGTGCCAGCAGCTTAGCCGGACGGTACACAGATACGCAGTATTTT
d_gene: NA; abundance: many; v_gene: TRBV29-1; j_gene: TRBJ2-7; CDR3aa: CSVEDPRRTYEQYF; CDR3nt: TGCAGCGTTGAAGATCCCAGGCGCACCTACGAGCAGTACTTC
d_gene: TRBD1; abundance: NA; v_gene: TRBV29-1; j_gene: TRBJ1-2; CDR3aa: CSARQGASDGYTF; CDR3nt: TGCAGCGCGAGACAGGGGGCATCGGATGGCTACACCTTC
d_gene: NA; abundance: few; v_gene: TRBV4-3; j_gene: TRBJ1-4; CDR3aa: CASSQELRVRYEKLFF; CDR3nt: TGCGCCAGCAGCCAAGAGCTCAGGGTCCGTTATGAAAAACTGTTTTTT
d_gene: TRBD2; abundance: NA; v_gene: TRBV20-1; j_gene: TRBJ2-3; CDR3aa: CSAPTSGRTDTQYF; CDR3nt: TGCAGTGCCCCGACTAGCGGGCGCACAGATACGCAGTATTTT
d_gene: NA; abundance: many; v_gene: TRBV27; j_gene: TRBJ2-5; CDR3aa: CASSLERSETQYF; CDR3nt: TGTGCCAGCAGTTTAGAGCGCTCGGAGACCCAGTACTTC
d_gene: NA; abundance: NA; v_gene: TRBV10-3; j_gene: TRBJ2-1; CDR3aa: CAISDRFDEQFF; CDR3nt: TGTGCCATCAGCGATCGTTTCGATGAGCAGTTCTTC
d_gene: NA; abundance: once; v_gene: TRBV12-3/TRBV12-4; j_gene: TRBJ2-7; CDR3aa: CASSLLTGRPNEQYF; CDR3nt: TGTGCCAGCAGTTTGTTGACGGGACGGCCTAACGAGCAGTACTTC
d_gene: TRBD2; abundance: NA; v_gene: TRBV25-1; j_gene: TRBJ2-3; CDR3aa: CASSFLAGDTQYF; CDR3nt: TGTGCCAGCAGTTTCCTAGCGGGAGATACGCAGTATTTT
d_gene: NA; abundance: few; v_gene: TRBV5-1; j_gene: TRBJ2-6; CDR3aa: CASKETGANALTF; CDR3nt: TGCGCCAGCAAGGAGACTGGGGCCAACGCCCTGACTTTC
d_gene: TRBD1; abundance: few; v_gene: TRBV20-1; j_gene: TRBJ1-4; CDR3aa: CSARPQGGTNEKLFF; CDR3nt: TGCAGTGCTAGACCCCAGGGGGGAACTAATGAAAAACTGTTTTTT
d_gene: NA; abundance: many; v_gene: TRBV5-5; j_gene: TRBJ2-7; CDR3aa: CASGDRDTLYEQYF; CDR3nt: TGTGCCAGCGGCGACCGGGACACACTCTACGAGCAGTACTTC
d_gene: TRBD2; abundance: many; v_gene: TRBV4-3; j_gene: TRBJ2-5; CDR3aa: CASSQEISSGAETQYF; CDR3nt: TGCGCCAGCAGCCAAGAAATCTCTAGCGGGGCAGAGACCCAGTACTTC
d_gene: TRBD2; abundance: many; v_gene: TRBV30; j_gene: TRBJ2-1; CDR3aa: CAYSGGASNEQFF; CDR3nt: TGTGCCTACTCCGGGGGGGCCAGCAATGAGCAGTTCTTC
d_gene: NA; abundance: NA; v_gene: TRBV15; j_gene: TRBJ2-1; CDR3aa: CATSRALMGFSYNEQFF; CDR3nt: TGTGCCACCAGCAGAGCTTTGATGGGATTTTCCTACAATGAGCAGTTCTTC
d_gene: NA; abundance: few; v_gene: TRBV7-6; j_gene: TRBJ2-7; CDR3aa: CASSLEAGTSGEQYF; CDR3nt: TGTGCCAGCAGCTTAGAAGCAGGGACCTCGGGCGAGCAGTACTTC
d_gene: NA; abundance: NA; v_gene: TRBV4-3; j_gene: TRBJ1-4; CDR3aa: CASSQVLAPTNEKLFF; CDR3nt: TGCGCCAGCAGCCAAGTACTAGCCCCAACTAATGAAAAACTGTTTTTT
d_gene: TRBD1; abundance: few; v_gene: TRBV9; j_gene: TRBJ2-1; CDR3aa: CASSVEAGGLYNEQFF; CDR3nt: TGTGCCAGCAGCGTAGAAGCAGGGGGCCTCTACAATGAGCAGTTCTTC
d_gene: TRBD1; abundance: NA; v_gene: TRBV5-5; j_gene: TRBJ2-2; CDR3aa: CASSLERQGAGERFF; CDR3nt: TGTGCCAGCAGCTTGGAAAGACAGGGGGCCGGGGAGCGGTTTTTT
d_gene: NA; abundance: few; v_gene: TRBV11-3; j_gene: TRBJ1-1; CDR3aa: CASSPEAGTTEAFF; CDR3nt: TGTGCCAGCAGCCCAGAGGCGGGGACCACTGAAGCTTTCTTT